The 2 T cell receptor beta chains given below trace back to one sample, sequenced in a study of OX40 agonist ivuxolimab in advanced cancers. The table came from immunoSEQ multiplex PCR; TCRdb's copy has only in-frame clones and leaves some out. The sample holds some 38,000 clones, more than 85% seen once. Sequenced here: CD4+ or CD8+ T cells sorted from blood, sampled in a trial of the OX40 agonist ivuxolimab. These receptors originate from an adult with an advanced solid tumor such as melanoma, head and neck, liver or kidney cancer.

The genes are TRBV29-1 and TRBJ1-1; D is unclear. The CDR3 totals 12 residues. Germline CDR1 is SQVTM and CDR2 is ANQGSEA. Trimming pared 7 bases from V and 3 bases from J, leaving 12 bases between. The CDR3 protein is CSAGAMDTEAFF. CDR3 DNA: TGCAGCGCTGGCGCTATGGACACTGAAGCTTTCTTT.

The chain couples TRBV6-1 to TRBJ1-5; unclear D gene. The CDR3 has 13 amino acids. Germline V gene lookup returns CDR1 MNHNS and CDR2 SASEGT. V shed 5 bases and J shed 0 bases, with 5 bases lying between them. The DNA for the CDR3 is TGTGCCAGCAGTTCCCTTAGCAATCAGCCCCAGCATTTT. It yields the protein CASSSLSNQPQHF.